This entry features one T cell receptor beta chain sequence. Its antigen is still unknown. The data originate from a study of Graves' ophthalmopathy and Graves' hyperthyroidism. After removal of 5 bases from V and 3 bases from J, the junction contained 11 bases not matched to a gene. CDR3 length: 18 amino acids. Germline V CDR1 and CDR2: MDHEN, SYDVKM. Findings of the study overall: Blood contained most expanded thyroid clonotypes exceeding 0.001 frequency.

RNA transcripts were the template, and TCR beta CDR3 regions were amplified from them. First-round RT-PCR used HTBI primers; second-round multiplex PCR followed. TCRdb used MiXCR to reprocess the multiplex PCR reads, holding one entry per CDR3 protein. The data contain roughly 480,000 distinct CDR3 sequences, 13% to 15% of them singletons. This clonotype was sampled from a woman aged 30 to 39 with Graves' ophthalmopathy. The sample comprised blood. The chain recombines TRBV28 with TRBJ2-2; TRBD1 agrees at 11 bases. CDR3 DNA: TGTGCCAGCAGTCCACTTAGGGACAGGGGGATTTACACCGGGGAGCTGTTTTTT. Translating it yields CASSPLRDRGIYTGELFF.